The rows below give T cell receptor beta chains drawn from one sample of a study of blood T cells in healthy people across ages. Each CDR3 protein gets one entry after TCRdb re-called the 5' RACE reads with MiXCR. The data show fewer than 600,000 distinct CDR3 sequences, about 26% seen once. These data also featured in a second study, about T cells of mothers and their children.

Sequenced input: blood. Receptor source: a boy aged 2 to 10 in good health. Each CDR3 is given with its conserved first and last residue. The order of the fields is CDR3 protein, CDR3 DNA, clone size, D gene, J gene, V gene. D genes are given only for firm matches. Clone size is not always given. Where it is, it says once, few, many or a class for expanded clones.

CDR3: CAISDQQPLIGDTQYF
DNA: TGTGCCATCAGTGACCAGCAGCCCCTTATAGGAGATACGCAGTATTTT
size: few
D: .
J: TRBJ2-3
V: TRBV10-3

CDR3: CASTQGGLRGQIMTEAFF
DNA: TGTGCCAGCACCCAAGGGGGACTTCGGGGACAGATAATGACTGAAGCTTTCTTT
size: few
D: TRBD1
J: TRBJ1-1
V: TRBV3-1

CDR3: CASSQDGGGGGELFF
DNA: TGTGCCAGCAGCCAAGACGGAGGAGGGGGCGGGGAGCTGTTTTTT
size: .
D: .
J: TRBJ2-2
V: TRBV3-1

CDR3: CASSLTGAKNIQYF
DNA: TGTGCCAGCAGCTTGACTGGAGCCAAAAACATTCAGTACTTC
size: many
D: .
J: TRBJ2-4
V: TRBV7-9

CDR3: CASSTRDNYGYTF
DNA: TGCGCCAGCAGCACCCGGGACAACTATGGCTACACCTTC
size: few
D: .
J: TRBJ1-2
V: TRBV5-1

CDR3: CSAGTSVAYEQYF
DNA: TGCAGCGCCGGGACATCGGTGGCCTACGAGCAGTACTTC
size: .
D: .
J: TRBJ2-7
V: TRBV29-1

CDR3: CSARVGDQPQHF
DNA: TGCAGTGCTAGAGTCGGCGATCAGCCCCAGCATTTT
size: .
D: .
J: TRBJ1-5
V: TRBV20-1

CDR3: CASSQDAGTAKNIQYF
DNA: TGCGCCAGCAGCCAAGATGCGGGGACAGCCAAAAACATTCAGTACTTC
size: once
D: .
J: TRBJ2-4
V: TRBV4-3

CDR3: CASGFPPGQGATNEKLFF
DNA: TGTGCCAGCGGATTCCCACCGGGACAGGGGGCAACTAATGAAAAACTGTTTTTT
size: .
D: TRBD1
J: TRBJ1-4
V: TRBV6-2/TRBV6-3

CDR3: CASSGRQEFYNEQFF
DNA: TGTGCCAGCAGCGGACGACAGGAATTCTACAATGAGCAGTTCTTC
size: .
D: .
J: TRBJ2-1
V: TRBV3-1

CDR3: CAISLGEKLFF
DNA: TGTGCCATCTCACTCGGGGAAAAACTGTTTTTT
size: few
D: .
J: TRBJ1-4
V: TRBV3-1

CDR3: CASSQDGRGVYGYTF
DNA: TGCGCCAGCAGCCAAGATGGGAGGGGCGTTTATGGCTACACCTTC
size: .
D: .
J: TRBJ1-2
V: TRBV4-1

CDR3: CASSSPLSSYNEQFF
DNA: TGTGCCAGCAGCTCGCCGTTGAGCTCCTACAATGAGCAGTTCTTC
size: .
D: .
J: TRBJ2-1
V: TRBV7-9

CDR3: CASSYSGSFGETQYF
DNA: TGTGCCAGCAGTTACTCCGGGTCATTCGGGGAGACCCAGTACTTC
size: .
D: .
J: TRBJ2-5
V: TRBV6-5

CDR3: CASSLEQENTEAFF
DNA: TGTGCCAGCAGTTTGGAACAGGAGAACACTGAAGCTTTCTTT
size: few
D: .
J: TRBJ1-1
V: TRBV27

CDR3: CASSLSAGYGYTF
DNA: TGTGCCAGCAGTTTATCGGCAGGGTATGGCTACACCTTC
size: .
D: .
J: TRBJ1-2
V: TRBV27

CDR3: CASSFSDRGATDTQYF
DNA: TGTGCCAGCAGCTTCTCGGACAGGGGGGCCACAGATACGCAGTATTTT
size: .
D: TRBD1
J: TRBJ2-3
V: TRBV13

CDR3: CSARDWLKTDEQFF
DNA: TGCAGTGCTAGAGATTGGCTAAAGACAGATGAGCAGTTCTTC
size: .
D: .
J: TRBJ2-1
V: TRBV20-1

CDR3: CAWSGWTAANTEAFF
DNA: TGTGCCTGGAGTGGCTGGACAGCAGCGAACACTGAAGCTTTCTTT
size: .
D: .
J: TRBJ1-1
V: TRBV30

CDR3: CASTSTWGAETQYF
DNA: TGTGCCAGCACCTCCACATGGGGGGCCGAGACCCAGTACTTC
size: .
D: .
J: TRBJ2-5
V: TRBV12-3/TRBV12-4

CDR3: CASSQGGLYQETQYF
DNA: TGTGCCAGCAGTCAGGGGGGACTCTACCAAGAGACCCAGTACTTC
size: .
D: .
J: TRBJ2-5
V: TRBV6-6

CDR3: CASSQVSSGAYNEQFF
DNA: TGCGCCAGCAGCCAAGTCTCTAGCGGGGCATACAATGAGCAGTTCTTC
size: few
D: TRBD2
J: TRBJ2-1
V: TRBV4-3

CDR3: CASSPGGAGLYEQYF
DNA: TGTGCCAGCAGTCCCGGGGGTGCGGGACTTTACGAGCAGTACTTC
size: .
D: .
J: TRBJ2-7
V: TRBV6-2/TRBV6-3

CDR3: CASSLKDQELFF
DNA: TGTGCCAGCAGTTTGAAGGACCAGGAGCTGTTTTTT
size: few
D: .
J: TRBJ2-2
V: TRBV27

CDR3: CASRGVGVTEAFF
DNA: TGTGCCAGCAGGGGGGTCGGTGTAACTGAAGCTTTCTTT
size: .
D: .
J: TRBJ1-1
V: TRBV25-1

CDR3: CSAGGVINEKLFF
DNA: TGCAGTGCAGGGGGAGTAATTAATGAAAAACTGTTTTTT
size: .
D: .
J: TRBJ1-4
V: TRBV20-1

CDR3: CASLPGGHHHEQYF
DNA: TGCGCCAGCCTGCCCGGGGGGCATCATCACGAGCAGTACTTC
size: few
D: .
J: TRBJ2-7
V: TRBV5-1

CDR3: CASSSTRDRGSYEQYF
DNA: TGCGCCAGCAGCTCCACCCGGGACAGGGGCTCCTACGAGCAGTACTTC
size: .
D: TRBD1
J: TRBJ2-7
V: TRBV5-1

CDR3: CASSQVGELGQSYNEQFF
DNA: TGTGCCAGCAGCCAAGTAGGGGAGTTGGGACAGAGCTACAATGAGCAGTTCTTC
size: .
D: TRBD1
J: TRBJ2-1
V: TRBV14